Each of the 11 T cell receptor beta chains below was sequenced from the same sample in a study of blood T cell repertoires in COVID-19. Sequenced by immunoSEQ multiplex PCR; TCRdb stores in-frame clones only, minus some. The sample holds roughly 190,000 clones, about 86% seen once. The sample comprised peripheral blood. These receptors came from a man between 25 and 39 years old with active or convalescent COVID-19.

This clone was counted between two and nine times. The chain is built from TRBV14 and TRBJ2-7; D gene uncertain. Looked up from germline, CDR1 is SGHDN and CDR2 is FVKESK. CDR3 size: 13 residues. The V gene lost 1 base and the J gene lost 6 bases, with 10 bases spanning the gap. CDR3 protein: CASSQGLFSEQYF. The DNA for the CDR3 is TGTGCCAGCAGCCAAGGCCTCTTCAGCGAGCAGTACTTC.

The J gene is TRBJ1-3, the V gene TRBV30; D possibly corresponds to TRBD1 (6 bases). Per germline, CDR1 GTSNPN and CDR2 SVGIG (reference sequence). The CDR3 totals 14 residues. Trimming left V 6 bases short and J 8 bases short, with 20 bases between. As DNA, the CDR3 is TGTGCCTGCCCCGACAGGCGAGGAGGAGACACCATATATTTT. Translated: CACPDRRGGDTIYF.

This clone was counted a few times. This sequence joins TRBV7-2 and TRBJ1-2, with D possibly matching TRBD1 (6 bases). Germline CDR1 is SGHTA and CDR2 is FQGNSA. Trimming stripped 1 base from V and 4 bases from J, with 10 bases between. This CDR3 is built from 14 residues. CDR3 sequence: CASSLERGLYGYTF. DNA of the CDR3: TGTGCCAGCAGCTTAGAGCGGGGGCTCTATGGCTACACCTTC.

The genes are TRBV30 and TRBJ1-6; D may be TRBD1 (5 bases). The CDR3 is 14 residues long. V was pared by 1 base and J by 10 bases, with 14 bases between. Germline V CDR1 and CDR2: GTSNPN, SVGIG (reference sequence). The CDR3 is CAWSGGGRGSPLHF. Here the CDR3 DNA reads TGTGCCTGGAGTGGAGGAGGGAGGGGATCACCCCTCCACTTT.

CDR3: CASSPGTYEQYF. The CDR3 DNA reads TGTGCCAGCAGCCCGGGGACCTACGAGCAGTACTTC. This rearrangement joins TRBV9 to TRBJ2-7; perhaps TRBD2 as D (5 bases). Germline V gene data show CDR1 as SGDLS and CDR2 as YYNGEE. V lost 4 bases and J lost 2, with 7 bases in between. The CDR3 spans 12 residues. Based on the CDR3 plus reference TRBV9 and TRBJ2-7, the full variable domain is DSGVTQTPKHLITATGQRVTLRCSPRSGDLSVYWYQQSLDQGLQFLIQYYNGEERAKGNILERFSAQQFPDLHSELNLSSLELGDSALYFCASSPGTYEQYFGPGTRLTVT.

This clone appeared a single time. This sequence joins TRBV11-3 and TRBJ2-7; the match to TRBD2 covers 8 bases. Trimming removed 6 bases from V and 1 base from J; junction bases left unmatched: 8. Germline CDR1 reads SGHNT; CDR2 reads YENEEA. CDR3 length: 15 amino acids. Here the CDR3 reads CASSQLRGASYEQYF. DNA for the CDR3: TGTGCCAGCAGTCAACTGCGGGGGGCTTCCTACGAGCAGTACTTC. The complete variable domain, with remaining parts taken from reference TRBV11-3 and TRBJ2-7, reads EAGVVQSPRYKIIEKKQPVAFWCNPISGHNTLYWYLQNLGQGPELLIRYENEEAVDDSQLPKDRFSAERLKGVDSTLKIQPAELGDSAVYLCASSQLRGASYEQYFGPGTRLTVT.

The V call is TRBV6-6, the J call TRBJ1-1; TRBD1 might be the D (6 bases). This CDR3 is built from 14 residues. Trimming cost V 4 bases and J 5 bases, with 14 bases left between them. CDR1 MNHNY and CDR2 SVGAGI come from the germline V gene (reference sequence). The CDR3 DNA is TGTGCCAGCAGTTCTACAGGGTCCCGGACTGAAGCTTTCTTT. This gives the protein CASSSTGSRTEAFF.

The chain couples TRBV4-1 to TRBJ1-6; TRBD1 matches 12 bases. CDR1 and CDR2 from the germline V gene are MGHRA and YSYEKL. The CDR3 has 14 amino acids. Losses at the gene ends were 11 bases for V and 8 bases for J; bases not matched to a gene: 7. The CDR3 loop is CAGGTGGVYSPLHF. The DNA of the CDR3 is TGCGCCGGAGGGACAGGGGGCGTCTATTCACCCCTCCACTTT.

CDR3 coding DNA: TGTGCCAGCAGCTTCGGGACAGACGTGGGGCAGTACTTC. It yields the protein CASSFGTDVGQYF. The chain employs TRBV3-1 (or the pseudogene TRBV3-2) and TRBJ2-7, with TRBD1 matching 7 bases. Germline CDR1 reads LGHDT; CDR2 reads YNNKEL (reference sequence). The CDR3 runs to 13 residues. Trimming cost V 5 bases and J 9 bases; bases outside gene matches: 10.

The CDR3 DNA is TGTGCCAGCAGCAGAAGCGGGGGGACGGGCACAGATACGCAGTATTTT. Translation gives CASSRSGGTGTDTQYF. V gene TRBV9 combines with J gene TRBJ2-3, with 9 nucleotides matching TRBD2. Unmatched junction bases numbered 7, after V lost 4 bases and J lost 1 base. The V gene's germline CDR1 is SGDLS and CDR2 YYNGEE. The CDR3 totals 16 residues.

The rearrangement links TRBV7-8 to TRBJ1-3, with D unresolved. Deletions cut 3 bases from V and 4 bases from J, with 16 bases between. CDR3 length: 16 residues. Germline V lookup: CDR1 SGHVS, CDR2 FQNEAQ. DNA of the CDR3: TGTGCCAGCAGCTTTAATGGAGGGTTATCCGGAAACACCATATATTTT. The encoded protein is CASSFNGGLSGNTIYF.